Detailed here is one TCR beta chain. What it recognizes is unknown. These data are taken from a study of T cell responses to AZD1222 COVID-19 vaccine. Study-wide results and limits: Across the whole spike, CD4 TCRs peaked at regions 160-218 and 743-854.

The germline V gene has CDR1 DFQATT and CDR2 SNEGSKA (reference sequence). The CDR3 contains 9 residues. V was trimmed by 8 bases and J by 5 bases, leaving 6 bases between them. Sequencing was performed with immunoSEQ multiplex PCR; in TCRdb, only in-frame clones are kept and a portion is missing. The table includes 100,000 to 150,000 clones, around 82% detected once. The TCR was taken from an adult in good health. The sequencing here drew on peripheral blood, taken on day 0 of AZD1222 vaccination. V and J are TRBV20-1 and TRBJ1-2; D is undetermined. The CDR3 DNA sequence: TGCAGTTCCGGATATGGCTACACCTTC. Translation: CSSGYGYTF.